Following are 10 T cell receptor beta chains from one sample sequenced in a study of blood T cell repertoires in COVID-19. The protocol was immunoSEQ multiplex PCR, while the TCRdb copy is restricted to in-frame clones and leaves out a portion. The table includes roughly 300,000 clones, 70% to 90% detected once. Specimen: peripheral blood. The origin of the receptors is a young man who had recovered from COVID-19.

The genes are TRBV18 and TRBJ1-1; TRBD1 is a possible D gene (5 bases). The V gene's germline CDR1 is KGHSH and CDR2 LQKENI. V gave up 5 bases and J gave up 4 bases, with 17 bases separating them. This CDR3 is 15 amino acids long. The CDR3 bases are TGTGCCAGCTCAATGTATAGGGCGGGGGGCACTGAAGCTTTCTTT. It yields the protein CASSMYRAGGTEAFF.

The chain joins TRBV19 to TRBJ2-7, with a tentative D call TRBD1 (5 bases). Germline V gene data show CDR1 as LNHDA and CDR2 as SQIVND (reference sequence). This CDR3 is built from 15 residues. The V end was cut by 5 bases, the J end by 5 bases, with 19 bases between. CDR3 sequence (DNA): TGTGCCAGTAGTCTGTACGACAGTCATGTCCACGAGCAGTACTTC. Its translation is CASSLYDSHVHEQYF.

This clone was observed a single time. The CDR3 region is CAWSGDRTQPQHF. Here the CDR3 DNA reads TGTGCCTGGAGTGGGGACAGGACGCAGCCCCAGCATTTT. The gene calls are TRBV30 and TRBJ1-5; 8 nucleotides align to TRBD1. CDR1 GTSNPN and CDR2 SVGIG come from the germline V gene (reference sequence). Trimming took 1 base from V and 7 from J; bases not matched to a gene: 3. The CDR3 runs 13 residues.

The rearrangement uses TRBV6-4 and TRBJ2-3, with D maybe TRBD2 (6 bases). Germline CDR1 is MRHNA and CDR2 is SNTAGT. V lost 0 bases and J lost 3, with 13 bases in between. The CDR3 is made up of 16 amino acids. The CDR3 spells CASSDSIGAGTDTQYF. The DNA of the CDR3 is TGTGCCAGCAGTGACTCGATTGGGGCGGGGACAGATACGCAGTATTTT.

The rearrangement joins TRBV29-1 to TRBJ2-7; D gene unclear. The CDR3 spans 13 residues. Germline loops: CDR1 SQVTM, CDR2 ANQGSEA. V gave up 4 bases and J gave up 3 bases, with 13 bases separating them. CDR3 loop: CSVGQTLDYEQYF. The CDR3 DNA is TGCAGCGTTGGGCAAACGCTAGACTACGAGCAGTACTTC.

This clone was picked up one time. The genes are TRBV7-2 and TRBJ2-1; the match to TRBD2 covers 11 bases. The germline gives CDR1 SGHTA, CDR2 FQGNSA. The CDR3 totals 15 residues. The trim removed 3 bases at V and 6 bases at J, leaving 4 bases unmatched. The CDR3: CASSFIAGGGNEQFF. In nucleotides, the CDR3 is TGTGCCAGCAGCTTCATAGCGGGAGGGGGCAATGAGCAGTTCTTC. Complete variable domain (other parts from reference TRBV7-2 and TRBJ2-1): GAGVSQSPSNKVTEKGKDVELRCDPISGHTALYWYRQSLGQGLEFLIYFQGNSAPDKSGLPSDRFSAERTGGSVSTLTIQRTQQEDSAVYLCASSFIAGGGNEQFFGPGTRLTVL.

The rearrangement joins TRBV6-5 to TRBJ1-2, with 11 bases aligning to TRBD1. The CDR3 extends over 14 amino acids. Germline loops: CDR1 MNHEY, CDR2 SVGAGI. With V trimmed by 4 bases and J by 7 bases, 5 bases remained unmatched. In DNA form, the CDR3 reads TGTGCCAGCAGTTGGACAGGGGGCGCGGGTGGCTACACCTTC. It yields the protein CASSWTGGAGGYTF.

This chain joins TRBV11-2 and TRBJ2-1; D is uncertain. This CDR3 is built from 13 residues. Germline loops: CDR1 SGHAT, CDR2 FQNNGV. V lost 3 bases, J lost 7 bases, and 10 bases lay in between. The chain's CDR3 is CASSLFFPNEQFF. The CDR3, as DNA: TGTGCCAGCAGCTTGTTTTTTCCTAATGAGCAGTTCTTC.

The CDR3 DNA follows: TGTGCCAGCTCACCGTCCTATCGGGACTTCGCCTACGAGCAGTACTTC. Its translation is CASSPSYRDFAYEQYF. J is TRBJ2-7 and V is TRBV18; tentative D call: TRBD2 (6 bases). The germline V gene has CDR1 KGHSH and CDR2 LQKENI. Trimming took off 3 bases at V and 2 bases at J, with 17 bases between the two ends. CDR3 length equals 16 residues.

The chain has TRBV11-3 and TRBJ2-2; TRBD1 might be the D (5 bases). The CDR3 sequence is 15 residues long. Germline V gene sequence: CDR1 SGHNT, CDR2 YENEEA. V lost 2 bases and J lost 7, with 14 bases in between. CDR3 loop: CASSLSGGANGELFF. For the CDR3, the DNA is TGTGCCAGCAGCTTATCGGGTGGGGCAAACGGGGAGCTGTTTTTT. Variable domain in full (rest from reference TRBV11-3 and TRBJ2-2): EAGVVQSPRYKIIEKKQPVAFWCNPISGHNTLYWYLQNLGQGPELLIRYENEEAVDDSQLPKDRFSAERLKGVDSTLKIQPAELGDSAVYLCASSLSGGANGELFFGEGSRLTVL.